These 32 T cell receptor beta chains came from one sample sequenced in a study of PD-L1 blockade in urothelial cancer. Time point noted: peripheral blood 6 weeks after treatment start. The repertoire was sequenced with immunoSEQ multiplex PCR; TCRdb's copy has only in-frame clones and lacks some. The sample comprises 35,000 to 45,000 clones, roughly 84% of which are singletons, and roughly 2.7% rests with the top ten. This specimen consisted of PBMCs, obtained around atezolizumab (anti-PD-L1) treatment. The receptors shown here come from a man between 65 and 79 years old with urothelial cancer.

The chain employs TRBV29-1 and TRBJ2-5; D uncertain. V was pared by 1 base and J by 2 bases, with 5 bases between. This CDR3 has 12 amino acids. CDR1 SQVTM and CDR2 ANQGSEA come from the germline V gene. The CDR3 is CSVEALQETQYF. The CDR3 DNA follows: TGCAGCGTTGAAGCCTTACAAGAGACCCAGTACTTC.

This sequence joins TRBV7-3 and TRBJ2-1; 7 nucleotides line up with TRBD2. V lost 2 bases and J lost 6; bases outside the gene matches: 4. The CDR3 sequence is 14 residues long. Germline assignment: CDR1 SGHTA and CDR2 FQGTGA. The DNA of the CDR3 is TGTGCCAGCAGCTTAGGCGGGAGCGTCAATGAGCAGTTCTTC. Translation: CASSLGGSVNEQFF.

Points on this clone: Different DNA sequences within this sample yield the same CDR3. The V call is TRBV28, the J call TRBJ1-2; 7 positions match TRBD1. This CDR3 has 15 amino acids. With 6 bases clipped from V and 1 base from J, the junction kept 8 bases outside the gene matches. Germline assignment: CDR1 MDHEN and CDR2 SYDVKM. CDR3 nucleotides: TGTGCCAGCAGGCCTAGGGACAGAGATAACTATGGCTACACCTTC. Translating it yields CASRPRDRDNYGYTF.

This clone showed up just a few times. This chain connects TRBV30 to TRBJ1-1; D perhaps matches TRBD1 (5 bases). V lost 3 bases and J lost 1, with 9 bases in between. The V gene's germline CDR1 is GTSNPN and CDR2 SVGIG (reference sequence). The CDR3 has 13 residues. The CDR3, as DNA: TGTGCCTGGAGGGACACCCAGAACACTGAAGCTTTCTTT. Its protein is CAWRDTQNTEAFF.

The J gene is TRBJ2-1, the V gene TRBV29-1, with 11 bases fitting TRBD2. J lost 3 bases, V lost 4 bases, and 5 bases had no gene match. CDR1 and CDR2 (germline): SQVTM, ANQGSEA. This CDR3 is built from 15 residues. The chain's CDR3 is CSVATSGTSYNEQFF. The CDR3, as DNA: TGCAGCGTTGCGACTAGCGGGACTAGCTACAATGAGCAGTTCTTC.

The CDR3 region has the DNA TGTGCCAGTAGTATCAGCAGGGGGAAGCAGCCCCAGCATTTT. It translates to CASSISRGKQPQHF. J is TRBJ1-5 and V is TRBV19; 7 bases map to TRBD1. The CDR3 totals 14 residues. V lost 3 bases to trimming and J lost 7 bases; unmatched junction nucleotides: 6. Germline V CDR1 and CDR2: LNHDA, SQIVND (reference sequence). Variable domain in full (rest from reference TRBV19 and TRBJ1-5): DGGITQSPKYLFRKEGQNVTLSCEQNLNHDAMYWYRQDPGQGLRLIYYSQIVNDFQKGDIAEGYSVSREKKESFPLTVTSAQKNPTAFYLCASSISRGKQPQHFGDGTRLSIL.

The V and J genes are TRBV19 and TRBJ2-2, with TRBD2 matching over 11 bases. The CDR3 contains 16 residues. The V gene's germline CDR1 is LNHDA and CDR2 SQIVND (reference sequence). The V gene end was trimmed by 3 bases and the J gene end by 0 bases; junction bases not matched to a gene: 0. The CDR3 region is CASSISGRANTGELFF. For the CDR3, the DNA is TGTGCCAGTAGTATTAGCGGGAGGGCGAACACCGGGGAGCTGTTTTTT. The whole variable domain, remainder taken from reference TRBV19 and TRBJ2-2, is DGGITQSPKYLFRKEGQNVTLSCEQNLNHDAMYWYRQDPGQGLRLIYYSQIVNDFQKGDIAEGYSVSREKKESFPLTVTSAQKNPTAFYLCASSISGRANTGELFFGEGSRLTVL.

The V and J genes are TRBV9 and TRBJ1-2, with D tentatively TRBD1 (5 bases). Trimming shortened V by 3 bases and J by 8 bases, and 14 bases separated the two germline ends. The CDR3 runs 13 residues. The germline gives CDR1 SGDLS, CDR2 YYNGEE. The CDR3 sequence is CASSAPGRGGYTF. DNA for the CDR3: TGTGCCAGCAGCGCCCCAGGGCGAGGAGGCTACACCTTC.

The chain couples TRBV5-4 to TRBJ2-7, with 7 bases aligning to TRBD1. The V gene end was trimmed by 0 bases and the J gene end by 5 bases; junction bases not matched to a gene: 8. Per the germline V gene, CDR1 is SGHNT and CDR2 is YYREEE (reference sequence). CDR3 length: 15 amino acids. DNA for the CDR3: TGTGCCAGCAGCTTGGACAGGGGAGCTATCAACGAGCAGTACTTC. Translation: CASSLDRGAINEQYF.

Here the CDR3 reads CASSPGAGNEQFF. The CDR3 DNA reads TGTGCCAGCTCACCGGGGGCGGGCAATGAGCAGTTCTTC. The rearrangement joins TRBV18 to TRBJ2-1; possible D gene TRBD1, 6 bases. Germline V gene data show CDR1 as KGHSH and CDR2 as LQKENI. V dropped 3 bases and J dropped 6 bases, with 9 bases sitting between them. CDR3 length: 13 amino acids.

The table lists this clone with a few counts. The chain has TRBV29-1 and TRBJ2-3, with D possibly matching TRBD2 (6 bases). V lost 4 bases, J lost 1 base, and 9 bases lay in between. In germline, CDR1 is SQVTM, CDR2 ANQGSEA. This CDR3 contains 13 residues. CDR3 residues: CSVATGGTDTQYF. The CDR3 nucleotides are TGCAGCGTTGCCACGGGAGGCACAGATACGCAGTATTTT.

The rearrangement links TRBV6-1 to TRBJ2-2; TRBD2 matches 11 bases. The V gene's germline CDR1 is MNHNS and CDR2 SASEGT. The CDR3 totals 14 residues. V lost 7 bases and J lost 5; bases outside the gene matches: 3. The CDR3, as DNA: TGTGCCAGCAAAACTAGCGGGAGTACCGGGGAGCTGTTTTTT. Amino acid sequence: CASKTSGSTGELFF.

The rearrangement uses TRBV5-1 and TRBJ2-7; 10 bases line up with TRBD1. Germline V gene lookup returns CDR1 SGHRS and CDR2 YFSETQ. Losses at the gene ends were 1 base for V and 2 bases for J; bases not matched to a gene: 3. The CDR3 covers 15 residues. The CDR3 DNA reads TGCGCCAGCAGCTTGCTCGGGACAGGGGCCTACGAGCAGTACTTC. It yields the protein CASSLLGTGAYEQYF.

The chain joins TRBV5-4 to TRBJ2-3; possible D gene TRBD1, 6 bases. The length of the CDR3 is 16 residues. Trimming took off 2 bases at V and 3 bases at J, with 16 bases between the two ends. The V gene's germline CDR1 is SGHNT and CDR2 YYREEE (reference sequence). The CDR3 DNA sequence: TGTGCCAGCAGCTTACCGGGACAACAAGCTACAGATACGCAGTATTTT. It translates to CASSLPGQQATDTQYF.

The rearrangement uses TRBV6-1 and TRBJ2-5; D is perhaps TRBD2 (5 bases). Trimming removed 4 bases at V and 4 bases at J, with 13 bases between. The CDR3 has 14 amino acids. Germline V lookup: CDR1 MNHNS, CDR2 SASEGT. The CDR3 nucleotides are TGTGCCAGCAGTGCCATGGTCGGGGTAGAGACCCAGTACTTC. Translated: CASSAMVGVETQYF.

This rearrangement joins TRBV30 to TRBJ1-4, with D possibly TRBD1 on 5 matching bases. The CDR3 covers 14 residues. V lost 3 bases to trimming and J lost 2 bases, with 10 bases between them. Germline V gene lookup returns CDR1 GTSNPN and CDR2 SVGIG (reference sequence). DNA for the CDR3: TGTGCCTGGAGCGGTGGGGGGACTAATGAAAAACTGTTTTTT. It encodes CAWSGGGTNEKLFF.

This rearrangement joins TRBV7-2 to TRBJ1-4; tentative D call: TRBD1 (6 bases). V gave up 3 bases and J gave up 5 bases, with 10 bases separating them. The V gene's germline CDR1 is SGHTA and CDR2 FQGNSA. The CDR3 sequence is 14 residues long. The DNA for the CDR3 is TGTGCCAGCAGCTTCTCACAGGGAAATGAAAAACTGTTTTTT. Translation gives CASSFSQGNEKLFF.

The chain employs TRBV7-9 and TRBJ2-1, with a possible D match to TRBD2 (6 bases). CDR1 and CDR2 from the germline V gene are SEHNR and FQNEAQ (reference sequence). V dropped 2 bases and J dropped 9 bases, with 11 bases sitting between them. There are 13 residues in the CDR3. The CDR3 DNA follows: TGTGCCAGCAGCTTAAGCGGGTCCGGTGAGCAGTTCTTC. It encodes CASSLSGSGEQFF.

The chain carries TRBV16 and TRBJ1-1; D is undetermined. Per the germline V gene, CDR1 is KGHSY and CDR2 is FQNENV. This CDR3 region has 13 residues. The germline V and J ends were trimmed by 2 bases and 3 bases, with 7 bases remaining between them. The CDR3 nucleotides read TGTGCCAGCAGCCAAAGACGGGACACTGAAGCTTTCTTT. This codes for CASSQRRDTEAFF.

This clone was picked up a small number of times. The chain couples TRBV5-5 to TRBJ2-3; D is perhaps TRBD1 (5 bases). Germline CDR1 is SGHKS and CDR2 is YYEKEE (reference sequence). V was clipped by 0 bases and J by 3 bases, with 14 bases between them. The CDR3 runs 16 residues. The CDR3 region has the DNA TGTGCCAGCAGCTTGGTCGGGCGGCAGGGAACAGATACGCAGTATTTT. Translating it yields CASSLVGRQGTDTQYF.

V is TRBV28 and J is TRBJ1-1, with a weak D call TRBD1 (5 bases). Germline values: CDR1 MDHEN, CDR2 SYDVKM. The CDR3 is 15 residues long. Between the trimmed V and J ends, which lost 5 bases and 6 bases, there was a span of 19 bases. The CDR3 spells CASSPHRGAGAEAFF. The CDR3 DNA follows: TGTGCCAGCAGTCCCCATCGCGGGGCTGGCGCTGAAGCTTTCTTT.

V usage is TRBV5-4 and J usage is TRBJ2-1; perhaps TRBD2 as D (6 bases). CDR1 is SGHNT and CDR2 is YYREEE in the germline V gene (reference sequence). V shed 4 bases and J shed 5 bases, with 16 bases lying between them. This CDR3 has 15 residues. CDR3 coding DNA: TGTGCCAGCAGCAGTCGACTAGTGGCGGACAATGAGCAGTTCTTC. Residues: CASSSRLVADNEQFF.

The CDR3 region is CASNFVGRGLSQPQHF. CDR3 DNA sequence: TGTGCCAGCAACTTTGTGGGCAGGGGGCTTAGTCAGCCCCAGCATTTT. V and J are TRBV11-2 and TRBJ1-5; 8 nucleotides align to TRBD1. The ends lost 7 bases at V and 6 bases at J; junction bases unmatched: 14. The CDR3 is made up of 16 amino acids. Germline V lookup: CDR1 SGHAT, CDR2 FQNNGV. Using reference TRBV11-2 and TRBJ1-5 for the parts outside the CDR3, the full variable domain is EAGVAQSPRYKIIEKRQSVAFWCNPISGHATLYWYQQILGQGPKLLIQFQNNGVVDDSQLPKDRFSAERLKGVDSTLKIQPAKLEDSAVYLCASNFVGRGLSQPQHFGDGTRLSIL.

Comment on this clone: Additional DNA sequences in this sample encode the identical CDR3. This chain uses TRBV5-1 with TRBJ2-1, with TRBD2 matching 10 bases. With V trimmed by 3 bases and J by 6 bases, 6 bases remained unmatched. In germline, CDR1 is SGHRS, CDR2 YFSETQ. The CDR3 contains 15 residues. CDR3 in amino acids: CASSSLAGSSNEQFF. The DNA of the CDR3 is TGCGCCAGCAGCTCACTAGCGGGGAGCAGCAATGAGCAGTTCTTC.

J is TRBJ1-1 and V is TRBV2; TRBD1 aligns across 9 bases. V shed 6 bases and J 4 bases; nucleotides not matched to a gene: 3. CDR3 length: 13 amino acids. Germline values: CDR1 SNHLY, CDR2 FYNNEI. DNA for the CDR3: TGTGCCAGCAGAGACAGGGGGGGCACTGAAGCTTTCTTT. This codes for CASRDRGGTEAFF.

This chain uses TRBV27 with TRBJ2-7; 8 bases agree with TRBD2. The CDR3 is 15 residues long. Per the germline V gene, CDR1 is MNHEY and CDR2 is SMNVEV (reference sequence). Trimming cost V 6 bases and J 3 bases; bases outside gene matches: 10. CDR3 amino acids: CASSRTGSGGYEQYF. The DNA for the CDR3 is TGTGCCAGCAGCCGAACAGGCAGCGGGGGCTACGAGCAGTACTTC.

V is TRBV5-4 and J is TRBJ1-2; TRBD1 is a possible D gene (5 bases). The CDR3 sequence is 12 residues long. CDR1 and CDR2 (germline): SGHNT, YYREEE (reference sequence). Trimming removed 3 bases at V and 4 bases at J, with 7 bases between. The CDR3 DNA follows: TGTGCCAGCAGCTCCGACAGCTATGGCTACACCTTC. This gives the protein CASSSDSYGYTF.

The chain links TRBV30 to TRBJ2-1, with 8 positions matching TRBD2. Unmatched junction bases numbered 18, after V lost 0 bases and J lost 2 bases. The germline V gene encodes CDR1 GTSNPN and CDR2 SVGIG (reference sequence). The CDR3 runs 20 residues. The CDR3 DNA sequence: TGTGCCTGGAGTGTACTCCGGGCTAGCGGGTATAGGGCTACCTACAATGAGCAGTTCTTC. This translates into CAWSVLRASGYRATYNEQFF.

This chain links TRBV30 with TRBJ1-1, with a weak D call TRBD1 (6 bases). The CDR3 consists of 13 residues. V was clipped by 6 bases and J by 2 bases, with 13 bases between them. Germline V gives CDR1 GTSNPN, CDR2 SVGIG (reference sequence). CDR3 in DNA: TGTGCCTGTCAAACAGGGTACAACACTGAAGCTTTCTTT. This sequence encodes CACQTGYNTEAFF.

The V and J genes are TRBV28 and TRBJ1-5; possible D gene TRBD1, 5 bases. The CDR3 contains 15 residues. V lost 2 bases and J 5 bases, leaving 13 bases between the germline ends. In germline, CDR1 is MDHEN, CDR2 SYDVKM. This CDR3 is CASSLQGGDHQPQHF. CDR3 DNA: TGTGCCAGCAGTTTACAGGGTGGGGATCATCAGCCCCAGCATTTT.

This rearrangement joins TRBV13 to TRBJ2-7; 9 nucleotides agree with TRBD1. The CDR3 has 15 residues. The V and J ends lost 3 bases and 6 bases, in that order; junction bases with no gene match: 9. Germline values: CDR1 PRHDT, CDR2 FYEKMQ (reference sequence). The CDR3 spells CASSLGDRERGEQYF. The CDR3 bases are TGTGCCAGCAGCTTGGGGGACAGGGAAAGGGGCGAGCAGTACTTC.

In its sample, this clone was seen once. This chain joins TRBV19 and TRBJ2-7; a weak D match, TRBD2 (5 bases). V dropped 3 bases and J dropped 0 bases, with 9 bases sitting between them. CDR1 is LNHDA and CDR2 is SQIVND in the germline V gene (reference sequence). The CDR3 length is 14 residues. The CDR3 loop reads CASSMSGTSYEQYF. For the CDR3, the DNA is TGTGCCAGTAGTATGAGCGGTACCTCCTACGAGCAGTACTTC.